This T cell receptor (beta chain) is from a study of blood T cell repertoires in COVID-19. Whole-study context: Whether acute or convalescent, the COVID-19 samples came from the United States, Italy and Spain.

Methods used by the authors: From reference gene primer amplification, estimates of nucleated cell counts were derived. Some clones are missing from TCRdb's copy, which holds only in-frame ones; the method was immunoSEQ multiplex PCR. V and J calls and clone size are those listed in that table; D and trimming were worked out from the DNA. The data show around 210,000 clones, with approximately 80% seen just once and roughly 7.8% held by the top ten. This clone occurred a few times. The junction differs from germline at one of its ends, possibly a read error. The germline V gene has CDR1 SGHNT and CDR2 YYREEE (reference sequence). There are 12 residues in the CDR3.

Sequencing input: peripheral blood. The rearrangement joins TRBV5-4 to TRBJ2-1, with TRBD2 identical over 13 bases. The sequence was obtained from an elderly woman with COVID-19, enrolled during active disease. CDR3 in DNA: TGTGCCGGCAGACTAGCGGGAGGTAGGCAGTTCTTC. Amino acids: CAGRLAGGRQFF.